This T cell receptor (beta chain) comes out of a study of PD-1 blockade in mismatch repair-deficient tumors. About the research overall: All were previously treated, progressing patients with approximately 11 mismatch repair-deficient cancer types.

The J segment lost 4 bases and the V segment lost 3 bases, leaving 9 bases of the junction unmatched. This CDR3 is built from 16 residues. CDR1 is LNHDA, CDR2 SQIVND, per germline (reference sequence). This clone was observed a single time. Some clones are missing from TCRdb's copy, which holds only in-frame ones; the method was immunoSEQ multiplex PCR. In the table there are more than 85,000 clones, 82% of which are singletons. The chain links TRBV19 to TRBJ2-1; 7 bases are shared with TRBD2. The source was peripheral blood, collected roughly 36 weeks after starting pembrolizumab. The receptor was isolated from an adult with mismatch repair-deficient cancer. CDR3 DNA sequence: TGTGCCAGTAGTATGAACGCGGGAGTGAGGTACAATGAGCAGTTCTTC. Amino acid sequence: CASSMNAGVRYNEQFF.